This T cell receptor (beta chain) was found in a study of OX40 agonist ivuxolimab in advanced cancers. About the research overall: The mean age was 60 years, ranging from roughly 23 to 90, with approximately 83% of participants male. Three dose-escalation patients had partial responses: one with hepatocellular carcinoma and two with cutaneous melanoma. Findings of the study overall: Clonal expansion in partial responders at 0.1-3.0 mg/kg ranked among the lowest. Mean expanded clone counts were higher in CD8+ than CD4+ T cells.

Looked up from germline, CDR1 is MNHEY and CDR2 is SVGAGI. The CDR3 runs to 15 residues. Trimming took 6 bases from V and 7 from J, leaving 16 bases between them. Generated by immunoSEQ multiplex PCR, the TCRdb table keeps only in-frame clones and is missing some. The sample includes 25,000 to 35,000 clones, about three quarters of them seen just once. Only a few counts were recorded for this clone. The target antigen is unknown. Source: CD4+ or CD8+ T cells sorted from blood, taken in a trial of the OX40 agonist ivuxolimab. The sequence was obtained from an adult with an advanced solid tumor such as melanoma, head and neck, liver or kidney cancer. The chain couples TRBV6-5 to TRBJ1-6, with D maybe TRBD1 (5 bases). CDR3 nucleotide sequence: TGTGCCAGCAGAGGGGAGGAATACCAAAATTCACCCCTCCACTTT. Translation: CASRGEEYQNSPLHF.